These 30 T cell receptor beta chains came from one sample sequenced in a study of T-cell reconstitution after alpha-beta-depleted transplantation in children. As it was prepared, the TCRbeta library received unique molecular identifiers. TCRdb re-analysed the PCR reads in MiXCR, keeping a single row per CDR3 protein. The sample lists some 640,000 distinct CDR3 sequences, roughly 15% occurring once. The sequences come from PBMCs from the stem cell graft donor, collected from the stem cell graft. Source of these receptors: a human donor who donated a stem cell graft to a child with acute myeloid leukemia.

The sample holds many counts of this clonotype. This rearrangement joins TRBV6-5 to TRBJ1-6; 7 nucleotides align to TRBD1. J lost 10 bases, V lost 2 bases, and 8 bases had no gene match. Looked up from germline, CDR1 is MNHEY and CDR2 is SVGAGI. The CDR3 contains 15 residues. The CDR3 is CASSYGTGEASPLHF. CDR3 sequence (DNA): TGTGCCAGCAGTTACGGAACAGGGGAAGCATCACCCCTCCACTTT.

There are many counts of this clonotype. J is TRBJ2-5 and V is TRBV20-1; TRBD1 aligns across 8 bases. Trimming cost V 5 bases and J 4 bases; bases outside gene matches: 6. The CDR3 totals 13 residues. Germline V gene sequence: CDR1 DFQATT, CDR2 SNEGSKA (reference sequence). The CDR3 sequence: CSAPGQGGETQYF. Here the CDR3 DNA reads TGCAGTGCTCCTGGACAGGGCGGAGAGACCCAGTACTTC.

In this sample, this clonotype turned up many times. The chain joins TRBV6-5 to TRBJ2-7, with D unresolved. The length of the CDR3 is 13 residues. V lost 4 bases and J 0 bases, leaving 7 bases between the germline ends. The germline V gene has CDR1 MNHEY and CDR2 SVGAGI. In nucleotides, the CDR3 is TGTGCCAGCAGTTCTCCCGGCTCCTACGAGCAGTACTTC. Translation: CASSSPGSYEQYF.

The chain combines TRBV12-3 or TRBV12-4 with TRBJ2-3, with D possibly called TRBD1 or TRBD2 (5 bases each). The CDR3 runs to 16 residues. V gave up 5 bases and J gave up 6 bases, with 21 bases separating them. The CDR3, as DNA: TGTGCCAGCAGTGTGGGGGAGACAGCCAGGGCGGATACGCAGTATTTT. This gives the protein CASSVGETARADTQYF.

This clonotype has ten or more counts. The V gene is TRBV20-1, the J gene TRBJ2-1, with D possibly being TRBD2 (5 bases). Germline CDR1 DFQATT, CDR2 SNEGSKA (reference sequence). This CDR3 has 14 residues. Trimming stripped 5 bases from V and 1 base from J, with 12 bases between. CDR3 DNA sequence: TGCAGTGCTGTCCCTGCGGGTTCCTACAATGAGCAGTTCTTC. Its translation: CSAVPAGSYNEQFF.

The genes are TRBV7-8 and TRBJ1-1, with D perhaps TRBD1 (5 bases). Germline-derived CDR1 and CDR2 are SGHVS and FQNEAQ. The CDR3 spans 13 residues. The V gene lost 11 bases and the J gene lost 5 bases, with 18 bases spanning the gap. The CDR3 DNA is TGTGCCGGCTTGACGATGGGGGGGACTGAAGCTTTCTTT. Its protein product is CAGLTMGGTEAFF.

The chain has TRBV4-3 and TRBJ2-3, with D unclear. The CDR3 spans 13 residues. Trimming took 5 bases from V and 4 from J, leaving 10 bases between them. Germline assignment: CDR1 LGHNA and CDR2 YSLEER. The chain's CDR3 is CASSRDAADTQYF. The DNA of the CDR3 is TGCGCCAGCAGCAGGGATGCAGCAGATACGCAGTATTTT.

This clonotype was picked up many times. CDR3 DNA: TGCAGTGCTACAGGGTTCGAGAACGGAAGGACTGAAGCTTTCTTT. This sequence encodes CSATGFENGRTEAFF. V and J are TRBV20-1 and TRBJ1-1, with D perhaps matching TRBD1 (5 bases). The CDR3 is 15 residues long. Looked up from germline, CDR1 is DFQATT and CDR2 is SNEGSKA (reference sequence). Trimming shortened V by 4 bases and J by 5 bases, and 20 bases separated the two germline ends.

This clonotype was detected many times. The gene calls are TRBV20-1 and TRBJ1-2; possibly TRBD1 for D (5 bases). The germline V gene has CDR1 DFQATT and CDR2 SNEGSKA (reference sequence). The V end was cut by 3 bases, the J end by 4 bases, with 15 bases between. The CDR3 totals 14 residues. This CDR3 is CSASQGGGLYGYTF. CDR3 nucleotides: TGCAGTGCTAGCCAGGGTGGCGGACTCTATGGCTACACCTTC.

V gene TRBV7-9 combines with J gene TRBJ2-4; no reliable D call. CDR3 length: 13 amino acids. V gave up 5 bases and J gave up 5 bases, with 10 bases separating them. Germline V gene data show CDR1 as SEHNR and CDR2 as FQNEAQ (reference sequence). The CDR3 bases are TGTGCCAGCAGCCGGGTTGGGGAAAACATTCAGTACTTC. It translates to CASSRVGENIQYF.

The chain carries TRBV30 and TRBJ2-3, with D hard to call. CDR3 length: 14 amino acids. Germline V gives CDR1 GTSNPN, CDR2 SVGIG (reference sequence). Trimming cost V 3 bases and J 0 bases, with 10 bases left between them. In DNA form, the CDR3 reads TGTGCCTGGAGAGGATTATCTAGCACAGATACGCAGTATTTT. It yields the protein CAWRGLSSTDTQYF. Full variable domain (outside the CDR3, taken from reference TRBV30 and TRBJ2-3): SQTIHQWPATLVQPVGSPLSLECTVEGTSNPNLYWYRQAAGRGLQLLFYSVGIGQISSEVPQNLSASRPQDRQFILSSKKLLLSDSGFYLCAWRGLSSTDTQYFGPGTRLTVL.

This clonotype was seen a handful of times. The V and J genes are TRBV12-3 or TRBV12-4 and TRBJ2-5; maybe TRBD2 (5 bases). V was clipped by 5 bases and J by 2 bases, with 18 bases between them. The CDR3 contains 16 residues. Here the CDR3 DNA reads TGTGCCAGCAGTCCAACCACGCCGGGAACTCAAGAGACCCAGTACTTC. Its protein is CASSPTTPGTQETQYF.

This chain connects TRBV5-1 to TRBJ2-1; 9 bases agree with TRBD1. Germline V gene lookup returns CDR1 SGHRS and CDR2 YFSETQ. This CDR3 comprises 15 residues. V shed 0 bases and J 7 bases; nucleotides not matched to a gene: 5. CDR3 DNA sequence: TGCGCCAGCAGCTTGGCGGGGACAGGGCTTAATGAGCAGTTCTTC. Protein product: CASSLAGTGLNEQFF.

About this clonotype itself: One end of the junction fails to match germline, which may point to a read error. J is TRBJ2-3 and V is TRBV5-1, with TRBD2 identical over 9 bases. The CDR3 is made up of 16 amino acids. The V gene's germline CDR1 is SGHRS and CDR2 YFSETQ. The CDR3 nucleotides are TGCGCCAGCAGCTCGTACACAGCGGGGGGCACAAATACGCAGTATTTT. Its translation is CASSSYTAGGTNTQYF.

This clonotype has just a few counts. This chain connects TRBV30 to TRBJ2-7; D is uncertain. Trimming removed 2 bases at V and 5 bases at J, with 10 bases between. CDR3 length: 12 residues. Germline-derived CDR1 and CDR2 are GTSNPN and SVGIG (reference sequence). Here the CDR3 DNA reads TGTGCCTGGAGTCACACTGCCAACGAGCAGTACTTC. Translated, it gives CAWSHTANEQYF.

Ten or more counts support this clonotype. V usage is TRBV5-6 and J usage is TRBJ2-7; D is unresolved. Germline loops: CDR1 SGHDT, CDR2 YYEEEE. This CDR3 is 11 amino acids long. V was clipped by 2 bases and J by 1 base, with 1 base between them. CDR3 nucleotides: TGTGCCAGCAGCTTTTCCTACGAGCAGTACGTC. Residues: CASSFSYEQYV.

The chain joins TRBV3-1 to TRBJ1-1, with a weak D call TRBD1 (6 bases). Trimming left V 0 bases short and J 8 bases short, with 13 bases between. Germline lookup yields CDR1 LGHDT and CDR2 YNNKEL (reference sequence). There are 14 residues in the CDR3. This CDR3 reads CASSQDRDTKEAFF. CDR3 bases: TGTGCCAGCAGCCAAGATAGGGACACAAAAGAAGCTTTCTTT.

This clonotype was seen repeatedly, ten times or more. V gene TRBV6-5 combines with J gene TRBJ2-3, with TRBD1 as a possible D gene (5 bases). Germline V CDR1 and CDR2: MNHEY, SVGAGI. V lost 8 bases and J lost 0, with 9 bases in between. This CDR3 is 13 amino acids long. The CDR3: CASGRASTDTQYF. The CDR3 DNA reads TGTGCCAGCGGCAGGGCCAGCACAGATACGCAGTATTTT.

This clonotype was observed a few times. The chain has TRBV10-1 and TRBJ2-3, with 10 bases that match TRBD2. The CDR3 is made up of 16 amino acids. Germline V CDR1 and CDR2: WNHNN, SYGVQD (reference sequence). V was clipped by 0 bases and J by 2 bases; unmatched bases: 2. Here the CDR3 reads CASSESTSGVTDTQYF. For the CDR3, the DNA is TGCGCCAGCAGTGAGTCAACTAGCGGGGTCACAGATACGCAGTATTTT.

The chain recombines TRBV7-2 with TRBJ2-7; maybe TRBD2 (7 bases). Per the germline V gene, CDR1 is SGHTA and CDR2 is FQGNSA. Trimming pared 0 bases from V and 7 bases from J, leaving 16 bases between. This CDR3 contains 15 residues. The CDR3 sequence: CASSLARGLSEEQYF. The CDR3 DNA reads as TGTGCCAGCAGCTTAGCGCGGGGGCTCTCGGAAGAGCAGTACTTC.

This chain uses TRBV20-1 with TRBJ2-4, with 8 bases fitting TRBD1. CDR1 and CDR2 (germline): DFQATT, SNEGSKA (reference sequence). This CDR3 has 14 amino acids. J was trimmed by 7 bases and V by 0 bases; bases with no gene match: 5. CDR3 in amino acids: CSARDRTGTNIQYF. The CDR3 nucleotides read TGCAGTGCTAGAGATAGGACAGGGACGAACATTCAGTACTTC.

In its sample, this clonotype was seen many times. The CDR3 sequence: CASSPQGGMEETQYF. CDR3 DNA sequence: TGTGCCAGCAGCCCTCAAGGGGGTATGGAGGAGACCCAGTACTTC. The gene calls are TRBV7-8 and TRBJ2-5, with D perhaps TRBD1 (6 bases). CDR1 and CDR2 (germline): SGHVS, FQNEAQ. The CDR3 extends over 15 amino acids. The V end lost 5 bases, the J end lost 5 bases, and 18 bases lay between the germline ends.

This clonotype was detected ten times or more. The chain recombines TRBV20-1 with TRBJ1-4; possibly TRBD1 for D (6 bases). V was shortened by 7 bases and J by 11 bases, with 14 bases between the two germline ends. Germline loops: CDR1 DFQATT, CDR2 SNEGSKA (reference sequence). This CDR3 contains 11 residues. CDR3 nucleotide sequence: TGCAGTGGGAACAGGGATGCGAAACTGTTTTTT. Protein: CSGNRDAKLFF.

The rearrangement links TRBV12-3 or TRBV12-4 to TRBJ1-1; maybe TRBD1 (6 bases). This CDR3 is built from 15 residues. V lost 8 bases and J 0 bases, leaving 16 bases between the germline ends. The CDR3 protein is CASQLGGPLNTEAFF. In DNA form, the CDR3 reads TGTGCCAGCCAACTCGGGGGGCCCTTGAACACTGAAGCTTTCTTT.

Regarding this clonotype: Given the absence of the conserved phenylalanine or tryptophan at the CDR3 end, a read error is likely. The V gene is TRBV6-2 or TRBV6-3, the J gene TRBJ2-6; 8 bases are a match to TRBD1. Germline V gives CDR1 MNHEY, CDR2 SVGEGT. V shed 6 bases, J shed 2 bases, and the junction held 6 bases outside the gene matches. The CDR3 loop spans 16 amino acids. The CDR3 nucleotides read TGTGCCAGCAGCCTACAGGGGGTAGCTGGGGCCAACGTCCTGACTCTC. Protein product: CASSLQGVAGANVLTL.

This clonotype occurred many times. The rearrangement links TRBV12-3 or TRBV12-4 to TRBJ2-1, with unresolved D. The CDR3 has 10 amino acids. V gave up 3 bases and J gave up 9 bases, with 3 bases separating them. CDR3 bases: TGTGCCAGCAGTTTCGGTGAGCAGTTCTTC. Its protein is CASSFGEQFF.

This clonotype was found many times. The chain employs TRBV29-1 and TRBJ2-1, with D hard to call. Germline loops: CDR1 SQVTM, CDR2 ANQGSEA. The CDR3 is made up of 12 amino acids. Trimming took 3 bases from V and 4 from J, leaving 7 bases between them. The CDR3 sequence: CSVDGQYNEQFF. CDR3 nucleotide sequence: TGCAGCGTTGATGGGCAGTACAATGAGCAGTTCTTC.

This rearrangement joins TRBV12-3 or TRBV12-4 to TRBJ1-1, with 11 bases that match TRBD1. After removal of 6 bases from V and 4 bases from J, the junction contained 4 bases not matched to a gene. This CDR3 spans 14 amino acids. CDR3 amino acids: CASRYGTGGTEAFF. CDR3 coding DNA: TGTGCCAGCAGATATGGGACAGGGGGCACTGAAGCTTTCTTT.

The chain joins TRBV7-2 to TRBJ1-5; D is unresolved. This CDR3 comprises 14 residues. V was trimmed by 5 bases and J by 3 bases, leaving 11 bases between them. Germline V gene lookup returns CDR1 SGHTA and CDR2 FQGNSA. CDR3 residues: CASSAGPANQPQHF. In DNA, the CDR3 is TGTGCCAGCAGCGCCGGGCCGGCCAATCAGCCCCAGCATTTT.

This clonotype was seen many times. V and J are TRBV7-2 and TRBJ2-7; D is undetermined. This CDR3 has 13 amino acids. Germline values: CDR1 SGHTA, CDR2 FQGNSA. The germline V and J ends were trimmed by 2 bases and 1 base, with 6 bases remaining between them. CDR3 region: CASSLSISYEQYF. DNA for the CDR3: TGTGCCAGCAGCTTATCTATTTCCTACGAGCAGTACTTC.